Following are 25 T cell receptor beta chains from one sample sequenced in a study of spatial heterogeneity in lung cancer. Described time point: sample taken at primary tumor resection. In TCRdb, the 5' RACE reads were re-called with MiXCR into one record per CDR3 protein. Of just under 95,000 distinct CDR3 sequences in the sample, roughly 12% were seen once. This material consisted of PBMCs, taken at surgery. These receptors all stem from a male donor with early-stage non-small cell lung cancer.

This clonotype was detected only a few times. This chain uses TRBV12-3 or TRBV12-4 with TRBJ2-7; 7 bases are a match to TRBD1. Trimming cost V 6 bases and J 6 bases; bases outside gene matches: 8. CDR3 length: 13 amino acids. The CDR3 reads CASSLRQGGEQYF. The DNA of the CDR3 is TGTGCCAGCAGCTTAAGACAGGGCGGCGAGCAGTACTTC.

J is TRBJ1-2 and V is TRBV7-9, with D tentatively TRBD1 (6 bases). V was cut by 1 base and J by 5 bases, with 8 bases left in between. Germline V lookup: CDR1 SEHNR, CDR2 FQNEAQ (reference sequence). This CDR3 contains 13 residues. Here the CDR3 reads CASSLEGGYGYTF. CDR3 DNA sequence: TGTGCCAGCAGCTTAGAGGGGGGATATGGCTACACCTTC.

The chain couples TRBV27 to TRBJ2-7; TRBD2 matches 9 bases. The CDR3 is made up of 15 amino acids. Per the germline V gene, CDR1 is MNHEY and CDR2 is SMNVEV (reference sequence). Trimming removed 2 bases from V and 3 bases from J; junction bases left unmatched: 5. CDR3 protein: CASSLRSSGNYEQYF. CDR3 nucleotides: TGTGCCAGCAGTTTACGGTCTAGCGGGAACTACGAGCAGTACTTC.

To note about this clonotype: Given a much more abundant clone one base away, this may be a read error. This chain connects TRBV7-6 to TRBJ2-5; D could derive from TRBD1 or TRBD2 (5 bases each). The CDR3 spans 13 residues. CDR1 SGHVS and CDR2 FNYEAQ come from the germline V gene. Here the CDR3 DNA reads TGTACCAGCAGCCGGGGCCGGGAAGAGACCCAGTACTTC. Encoded protein: CTSSRGREETQYF.

In its sample, this clonotype was seen many times. The rearrangement links TRBV7-6 to TRBJ2-2; TRBD2 matches 8 bases. CDR1 is SGHVS, CDR2 FNYEAQ, per germline. With V trimmed by 2 bases and J by 5 bases, 7 bases remained unmatched. The CDR3 has 16 residues. The CDR3 nucleotides are TGTGCCAGCAGCTTAAGTGGGTCTAGCGGGACCGGGGAGCTGTTTTTT. Protein: CASSLSGSSGTGELFF.

This clonotype was seen more than once but under ten times. The chain joins TRBV28 to TRBJ2-1; 13 nucleotides align to TRBD2. The CDR3 extends over 16 amino acids. Per the germline V gene, CDR1 is MDHEN and CDR2 is SYDVKM. Germline trimming cut 5 bases from V and 5 bases from J; bases unmatched to any gene: 6. The CDR3 bases are TGTGCCAGCAGTCCTCGGACTAGCGGGAGCAACAATGAGCAGTTCTTC. Protein sequence: CASSPRTSGSNNEQFF.

Worth noting for this clonotype: Given a much more abundant clone one base away, this may be a read error. The chain has TRBV6-5 and TRBJ2-6, with 10 nucleotides matching TRBD1. CDR1 and CDR2 (germline): MNHEY, SVGAGI. The ends lost 10 bases at V and 2 bases at J; junction bases unmatched: 11. The CDR3 has 17 residues. CDR3 sequence (DNA): TGTGCCAACACGAAGGTCGGGACAGGGGCTGGGGCCAACGTCCTGACTTTC. Protein: CANTKVGTGAGANVLTF.

This clonotype has a handful of counts. The chain recombines TRBV12-3 or TRBV12-4 with TRBJ1-6, with no clear D. The V gene lost 3 bases and the J gene lost 8 bases, with 8 bases spanning the gap. The CDR3 is made up of 13 amino acids. CDR3 DNA sequence: TGTGCCAGCAGTTTCCTAAAAGATTCACCCCTCCACTTT. It codes for CASSFLKDSPLHF.

The gene calls are TRBV28 and TRBJ2-7; 7 nucleotides agree with TRBD1. After removal of 3 bases from V and 5 bases from J, the junction contained 4 bases not matched to a gene. CDR1 is MDHEN and CDR2 is SYDVKM in the germline V gene. The CDR3 runs 13 residues. CDR3 protein: CASSFTGVDEQYF. CDR3 nucleotide sequence: TGTGCCAGCAGTTTCACAGGGGTGGACGAGCAGTACTTC.

This chain joins TRBV5-1 and TRBJ2-1; 11 positions agree with TRBD2. V dropped 0 bases and J dropped 10; count of bases not matched to a gene: 3. Germline lookup yields CDR1 SGHRS and CDR2 YFSETQ. The CDR3 sequence is 14 residues long. The CDR3: CASSLALAGGEQFF. The CDR3 nucleotides read TGCGCCAGCAGCTTGGCGCTAGCGGGAGGCGAGCAGTTCTTC. Filled out from reference TRBV5-1 and TRBJ2-1, the complete variable domain reads KAGVTQTPRYLIKTRGQQVTLSCSPISGHRSVSWYQQTPGQGLQFLFEYFSETQRNKGNFPGRFSGRQFSNSRSEMNVSTLELGDSALYLCASSLALAGGEQFFGPGTRLTVL.

V and J are TRBV7-3 and TRBJ2-7; TRBD1 agrees at 8 bases. The CDR3 length is 15 residues. Trimming took 6 bases from V and 3 from J; bases not matched to a gene: 10. Germline CDR1 is SGHTA and CDR2 is FQGTGA. The CDR3 sequence is CASSFTGQGHYEQYF. In DNA, the CDR3 is TGTGCCAGCAGTTTTACTGGACAGGGCCACTACGAGCAGTACTTC.

The chain is built from TRBV28 and TRBJ2-1; 8 positions agree with TRBD1. V shed 5 bases and J 6 bases; nucleotides not matched to a gene: 6. Looked up from germline, CDR1 is MDHEN and CDR2 is SYDVKM. The CDR3 extends over 14 amino acids. CDR3 in DNA: TGTGCCAGCAGTGGCAGGGGGCCTCTCAATGAGCAGTTCTTC. Protein product: CASSGRGPLNEQFF.

This clonotype occurred many times. The chain combines TRBV12-3 or TRBV12-4 with TRBJ2-5; TRBD1 might be the D (6 bases). The CDR3 loop spans 15 amino acids. Trimming shortened V by 4 bases and J by 4 bases, and 16 bases separated the two germline ends. In DNA, the CDR3 is TGTGCCAGCAGTTCCCCAGGGGAAGGTAGAGAGACCCAGTACTTC. This sequence encodes CASSSPGEGRETQYF.

The V gene is TRBV28, the J gene TRBJ2-5; D unclear. The CDR3 loop spans 13 amino acids. V dropped 7 bases and J dropped 2 bases, with 11 bases sitting between them. CDR1 is MDHEN, CDR2 SYDVKM, per germline. The CDR3 bases are TGTGCCAGCAAGTTACAGAGACAAGAGACCCAGTACTTC. This codes for CASKLQRQETQYF.

This clonotype has ten or more counts. CDR3 nucleotide sequence: TGTGCCATCAGCCAGGGAACAGGGAGCTACGAGCAGTACTTC. It yields the protein CAISQGTGSYEQYF. This chain uses TRBV10-3 with TRBJ2-7; weak D call: TRBD1 (6 bases). This CDR3 contains 14 residues. Trimming removed 6 bases from V and 3 bases from J, with 15 bases in between. CDR1 and CDR2 from the germline V gene are ENHRY and SYGVKD.

This clonotype was seen at least ten times. The chain links TRBV2 to TRBJ2-1; D perhaps matches TRBD1 (6 bases). The V and J ends lost 9 bases and 4 bases respectively, with 13 bases between them. Germline V gene lookup returns CDR1 SNHLY and CDR2 FYNNEI. The CDR3 is 13 amino acids. This CDR3 is CARRGSLYNEQFF. CDR3 in DNA: TGTGCCAGGAGGGGGTCCCTTTACAATGAGCAGTTCTTC.

The chain carries TRBV15 and TRBJ2-7; 7 bases align to TRBD2. Germline CDR1 reads LNHNV; CDR2 reads YYDKDF (reference sequence). The CDR3 covers 15 residues. J was trimmed by 7 bases and V by 5 bases; bases with no gene match: 14. This chain's CDR3 is CATSRTFGGSREQYF. CDR3 DNA sequence: TGTGCCACCAGCCGAACCTTTGGCGGGAGTAGGGAGCAGTACTTC.

This rearrangement joins TRBV7-2 to TRBJ1-5; D might be TRBD1 (6 bases). Germline values: CDR1 SGHTA, CDR2 FQGNSA. CDR3 length: 16 amino acids. Trimming pared 3 bases from V and 11 bases from J, leaving 23 bases between. The CDR3 DNA follows: TGTGCCAGCAGCTTCGCCACAGGGACGAGTGTTGGAGCCCAGCATTTT. Translated, it gives CASSFATGTSVGAQHF.

This clonotype was picked up many times. The rearrangement links TRBV4-2 to TRBJ2-7; D is unclear. The CDR3 length is 12 residues. Germline V lookup: CDR1 LGHNA, CDR2 YNFKEQ. Trimming took off 4 bases at V and 5 bases at J, with 9 bases between the two ends. CDR3 loop: CASSPSGNEQYF. CDR3 in DNA: TGTGCCAGCAGCCCCAGTGGGAACGAGCAGTACTTC.

The sample holds one count of this clonotype. This clone may be a read error of a much larger clone one base away. The rearrangement joins TRBV24-1 to TRBJ2-1; D is perhaps TRBD2 (5 bases). The CDR3 totals 13 residues. V lost 12 bases to trimming and J lost 6 bases, with 17 bases between them. CDR1 is KGHDR, CDR2 SFDVKD, per germline. The CDR3 DNA follows: TGTGCCGCCGCAAGCGCCGGAGGCAATGAGCAGTTCTTC. It translates to CAAASAGGNEQFF.

This rearrangement joins TRBV5-4 to TRBJ2-7; either TRBD1 or TRBD2 may supply D (6 bases each). The V end lost 1 base, the J end lost 1 base, and 15 bases lay between the germline ends. The germline CDR1 and CDR2 sequences are SGHNT and YYREEE (reference sequence). The CDR3 runs to 16 residues. The CDR3 sequence is CASSLFTGARSYEQYF. CDR3 nucleotides: TGTGCCAGCAGCTTGTTCACGGGGGCGAGGTCCTACGAGCAGTACTTC.

The gene calls are TRBV12-3 or TRBV12-4 and TRBJ2-5; 7 bases are a match to TRBD2. This CDR3 contains 11 residues. J lost 13 bases, V lost 4 bases, and 6 bases had no gene match. The CDR3 is CASSSRAGLYF. CDR3 bases: TGTGCCAGCAGTTCCAGAGCGGGATTGTACTTC.

This clonotype was detected ten times or more. The chain carries TRBV2 and TRBJ1-1; the D is unclear. V lost 4 bases and J lost 0, with 6 bases in between. The CDR3 length is 13 residues. Per the germline V gene, CDR1 is SNHLY and CDR2 is FYNNEI. The CDR3 reads CASSAALNTEAFF. The CDR3 DNA reads as TGTGCCAGCAGTGCGGCACTGAACACTGAAGCTTTCTTT.

The chain combines TRBV9 with TRBJ2-7; TRBD1 matches at 8 bases. There are 15 residues in the CDR3. CDR1 is SGDLS, CDR2 YYNGEE, per germline. With V trimmed by 0 bases and J by 4 bases, 6 bases remained unmatched. CDR3 sequence: CASSVGRGRLYEQYF. In DNA, the CDR3 is TGTGCCAGCAGCGTAGGCAGGGGGCGCTTATACGAGCAGTACTTC.

This clonotype showed up just a few times. The V and J genes are TRBV27 and TRBJ1-2; tentatively, D is TRBD1 (5 bases). Trimming cost V 11 bases and J 4 bases, with 26 bases left between them. This CDR3 is 16 amino acids long. Germline-derived CDR1 and CDR2 are MNHEY and SMNVEV (reference sequence). CDR3 coding DNA: TGTGCCGCCTCTCCCGTATGGTCTCCGGGGCTCTATGGCTACACCTTC. Residues: CAASPVWSPGLYGYTF.